This passage covers 21 T cell receptor beta chains from one sample sequenced in a study of breast tumors, draining lymph nodes, adjacent tissues. MiXCR, applied by TCRdb to the multiplex PCR reads, yields one record per CDR3 protein. The sample lists about 170,000 distinct CDR3 sequences; approximately 33% were seen once. Breast cancer patients provided tissue from their axillary draining lymph nodes. Input material: axillary lymph node tissue. The receptors were gathered from a female donor with breast cancer. Some clones in this sample may be carry-over from other donors' samples.

The genes are TRBV4-2 and TRBJ2-7, with 9 bases lining up with TRBD2. J lost 2 bases, V lost 0 bases, and 8 bases had no gene match. This CDR3 comprises 17 residues. Germline loops: CDR1 LGHNA, CDR2 YNFKEQ. CDR3 in amino acids: CASSQDLWASGTYEQYF. As DNA, the CDR3 is TGTGCCAGCAGCCAAGATTTATGGGCTAGCGGGACCTACGAGCAGTACTTC.

Many counts were recorded for this clonotype. This chain joins TRBV19 and TRBJ2-3; D call uncertain. CDR3 length equals 11 residues. Germline assignment: CDR1 LNHDA and CDR2 SQIVND (reference sequence). V lost 6 bases, J lost 6 bases, and 7 bases lay in between. The CDR3 is CASSNFDTQYF. DNA for the CDR3: TGTGCCAGTAGCAACTTTGATACGCAGTATTTT.

For this clonotype: Possible read error: a much larger clone is one base away. The CDR3 end shows no conserved phenylalanine or tryptophan, and so a read error is likely. The DNA is omitted, as the CDR3 cannot be located on it reliably, and the CDR3 follows TCRdb's listing. The rearrangement uses TRBV7-2 and TRBJ1-2; the table names TRBD1, a call not compared with the DNA. The CDR3 is 15 amino acids long, termini counted. CDR1 is SGHTA, CDR2 FQGNSA, per germline. CDR3 protein: CASSSPGQRSYGYPL.

The sample holds many counts of this clonotype. The chain combines TRBV6-1 with TRBJ2-1, with 10 positions matching TRBD1. CDR3 length equals 15 residues. Germline loops: CDR1 MNHNS, CDR2 SASEGT. J was trimmed by 6 bases and V by 4 bases; bases with no gene match: 6. The CDR3 DNA is TGTGCCAGCAGTGGAGGGACAGGGGCGACCAATGAGCAGTTCTTC. Its protein product is CASSGGTGATNEQFF.

This clonotype showed up just a few times. The rearrangement uses TRBV5-1 and TRBJ1-1; D not certain. The CDR3 spans 16 residues. Trimming stripped 4 bases from V and 4 bases from J, with 20 bases between. From germline, CDR1 is SGHRS and CDR2 YFSETQ. The CDR3 region has the DNA TGCGCCAGCAGCCCACAAAAAAAGCCTAGACCCACTGAAGCTTTCTTT. Translated: CASSPQKKPRPTEAFF.

The rearrangement links TRBV20-1 to TRBJ2-2, with D perhaps matching TRBD1 (6 bases). The germline CDR1 and CDR2 sequences are DFQATT and SNEGSKA (reference sequence). The CDR3 is made up of 13 amino acids. V was shortened by 6 bases and J by 9 bases, with 17 bases between the two germline ends. DNA for the CDR3: TGCAGTGCGGGGGCAGGGGTCATCAGGGAGCTGTTTTTT. Residues: CSAGAGVIRELFF.

This chain uses TRBV7-2 with TRBJ1-1; D is unclear. Germline V gene data show CDR1 as SGHTA and CDR2 as FQGNSA. V lost 5 bases and J 8 bases, leaving 15 bases between the germline ends. The CDR3 has 13 amino acids. CDR3 region: CASSPEPPTEAFF. CDR3 in DNA: TGTGCCAGCAGCCCAGAGCCCCCGACAGAAGCTTTCTTT.

About this clonotype itself: At one of its ends the junction is not consistent with the germline gene, which may arise from a read error. J is TRBJ2-2 and V is TRBV2; TRBD2 matches at 9 bases. This CDR3 has 13 residues. CDR1 is SNHLY, CDR2 FYNNEI, per germline. CDR3 residues: CASSPPSAGGLFF. In DNA, the CDR3 is TGTGCCAGCAGCCCCCCGTCAGCGGGGGGGCTGTTTTTT. The complete variable domain, with remaining parts taken from reference TRBV2 and TRBJ2-2, reads EPEVTQTPSHQVTQMGQEVILRCVPISNHLYFYWYRQILGQKVEFLVSFYNNEISEKSEIFDDQFSVERPDGSNFTLKIRSTKLEDSAMYFCASSPPSAGGLFFGEGSRLTVL.

This clonotype was counted at least ten times. The genes are TRBV28 and TRBJ2-3; the D gene is possibly TRBD2 (5 bases). From germline, CDR1 is MDHEN and CDR2 SYDVKM. V was pared by 3 bases and J by 4 bases, with 17 bases between. The CDR3 has 16 amino acids. This CDR3 reads CASSLRPGRISDTQYF. Written as DNA, the CDR3 is TGTGCCAGCAGTTTGAGGCCGGGAAGAATATCAGATACGCAGTATTTT.

This clonotype was counted between two and nine times. For the CDR3, the DNA is TGTGCCAGCAGTTTTACAGGGGCCGGAAACACCATATATTTT. Encoded protein: CASSFTGAGNTIYF. The V and J genes are TRBV27 and TRBJ1-3, with TRBD1 matching over 7 bases. This CDR3 is built from 14 residues. Germline V gene sequence: CDR1 MNHEY, CDR2 SMNVEV (reference sequence). With V trimmed by 3 bases and J by 4 bases, 3 bases remained unmatched.

V usage is TRBV29-1 and J usage is TRBJ2-5, with a weak D call TRBD2 (6 bases). The V end was cut by 7 bases, the J end by 9 bases, with 12 bases between. The CDR3 is 10 amino acids. Germline V gene data show CDR1 as SQVTM and CDR2 as ANQGSEA. This CDR3 is CSGASGAQYF. CDR3 nucleotide sequence: TGCAGCGGTGCATCGGGGGCCCAGTACTTC.

There are many counts of this clonotype. V usage is TRBV6-2 or TRBV6-3 and J usage is TRBJ2-7, with a tentative D call TRBD1 (5 bases). The germline V gene has CDR1 MNHEY and CDR2 SVGEGT. V was shortened by 0 bases and J by 0 bases, with 12 bases between the two germline ends. The CDR3 totals 16 residues. The CDR3 coding sequence is TGTGCCAGCAGTTACTCTCTCGGGCAGGGCTCCTACGAGCAGTACTTC. The encoded protein is CASSYSLGQGSYEQYF.

This clonotype was observed many times. The chain has TRBV13 and TRBJ2-5; TRBD2 matches at 9 bases. CDR1 is PRHDT and CDR2 is FYEKMQ in the germline V gene (reference sequence). The CDR3 has 17 amino acids. The V and J ends lost 4 bases and 5 bases, in that order; junction bases with no gene match: 14. The CDR3 region has the DNA TGTGCCAGCAGCTCGACCGCCGGCGGGGGGGCCAAGGAGACCCAGTACTTC. Translating gives CASSSTAGGGAKETQYF. The variable domain in full, completed from reference TRBV13 and TRBJ2-5, reads AAGVIQSPRHLIKEKRETATLKCYPIPRHDTVYWYQQGPGQDPQFLISFYEKMQSDKGSIPDRFSAQQFSDYHSELNMSSLELGDSALYFCASSSTAGGGAKETQYFGPGTRLLVL.

This clonotype was detected many times. The chain combines TRBV6-4 with TRBJ1-6; D ambiguous. This CDR3 has 15 residues. V dropped 5 bases and J dropped 6 bases, with 14 bases sitting between them. Germline V CDR1 and CDR2: MRHNA, SNTAGT. The CDR3: CASSNQPGTNSPLHF. DNA for the CDR3: TGTGCCAGCAGTAACCAGCCTGGTACTAATTCACCCCTCCACTTT.

In this sample, this clonotype turned up many times. The J gene is TRBJ2-3, the V gene TRBV11-2; 7 bases agree with TRBD2. V lost 0 bases to trimming and J lost 4 bases; unmatched junction nucleotides: 7. This CDR3 has 16 amino acids. The germline V gene encodes CDR1 SGHAT and CDR2 FQNNGV. CDR3 coding DNA: TGTGCCAGCAGCTTAGATCTGTCGGGGGGTCCAGATACGCAGTATTTT. Translating it yields CASSLDLSGGPDTQYF.

For this clonotype: This sequence may be a read error, since a much larger clone differs from it by one base. This sequence joins TRBV3-1 and TRBJ2-2, with a possible D match to TRBD2 (5 bases). The CDR3 loop spans 15 amino acids. Germline-derived CDR1 and CDR2 are LGHDT and YNNKEL (reference sequence). The CDR3 spells CASSQRRSYTGELLF. The DNA of the CDR3 is TGTGCCAGCAGCCAAAGACGGAGCTACACCGGGGAGCTGCTTTTT. The full variable domain, with the rest looked up from reference TRBV3-1 and TRBJ2-2, is DTAVSQTPKYLVTQMGNDKSIKCEQNLGHDTMYWYKQDSKKFLKIMFSYNNKELIINETVPNRFSPKSPDKAHLNLHINSLELGDSAVYFCASSQRRSYTGELLFGEGSRLTVL.

The sample holds many counts of this clonotype. V usage is TRBV18 and J usage is TRBJ2-7; a possible D gene is TRBD2 (6 bases). Trimming stripped 2 bases from V and 1 base from J, with 12 bases between. From germline, CDR1 is KGHSH and CDR2 LQKENI. CDR3 size: 15 residues. In DNA, the CDR3 is TGTGCCAGCTCACCAAACTCCGGGGGATCCTACGAGCAGTACTTC. Protein product: CASSPNSGGSYEQYF. The full variable domain, in which reference TRBV18 and TRBJ2-7 provide the parts outside the CDR3, is NAGVMQNPRHLVRRRGQEARLRCSPMKGHSHVYWYRQLPEEGLKFMVYLQKENIIDESGMPKERFSAEFPKEGPSILRIQQVVRGDSAAYFCASSPNSGGSYEQYFGPGTRLTVT.

The V and J genes are TRBV4-1 and TRBJ1-1; D not certain. CDR3 length: 11 residues. Germline-derived CDR1 and CDR2 are MGHRA and YSYEKL. Deletions cut 1 base from V and 4 bases from J, with 1 base between. The CDR3 DNA is TGCGCCAGCAGCCAAGGCACTGAAGCTTTCTTT. Translated: CASSQGTEAFF.

This clonotype was counted many times. The chain couples TRBV30 to TRBJ2-5; D gene unclear. Germline V gene sequence: CDR1 GTSNPN, CDR2 SVGIG (reference sequence). Trimming shortened V by 1 base and J by 2 bases, and 2 bases separated the two germline ends. The CDR3 sequence is 11 residues long. CDR3 nucleotide sequence: TGTGCCTGGAGTGCTCAAGAGACCCAGTACTTC. Protein: CAWSAQETQYF.

In this sample, this clonotype turned up many times. This chain uses TRBV11-3 with TRBJ2-5; 9 nucleotides match TRBD2. Looked up from germline, CDR1 is SGHNT and CDR2 is YENEEA. Unmatched junction bases numbered 14, after V lost 6 bases and J lost 6 bases. The CDR3 is made up of 16 amino acids. CDR3 nucleotide sequence: TGTGCCAGCAGTTTCTCTAGCGGGACGGCGTTTAAGACCCAGTACTTC. Translated, it gives CASSFSSGTAFKTQYF.

Ten or more counts support this clonotype. The V gene is TRBV27, the J gene TRBJ2-2, with 7 bases identical to TRBD2. This CDR3 has 16 residues. The germline gives CDR1 MNHEY, CDR2 SMNVEV (reference sequence). The junction had 7 bases not matched to a gene; V was cut back by 3 bases and J by 3 bases. In DNA form, the CDR3 reads TGTGCCAGCAGTTTGGGGGTGGGAGGGGACACCGGGGAGCTGTTTTTT. It codes for CASSLGVGGDTGELFF.